Listed below are T cell receptor beta chains from one sample, sequenced in a study of response to subunit inactivated influenza vaccine. TCRdb reprocessed the RT-PCR reads with MiXCR, giving one entry per CDR3 protein. Found here are 500,000 or so distinct CDR3 sequences, 16% of them singletons; the top ten hold about 3%. Sequencing used CD4+ T cells sorted from PBMCs, obtained roughly 24 months after vaccination. These TCRs come from a man aged 50 to 75 who received an inactivated influenza vaccine. The CDR3 runs from the conserved cysteine through the conserved F or W. A D gene is named only where the DNA matches it firmly. Clone size is given for some rows only: seen once, a few or many times, or a class if the clone is expanded.

CDR3aa	CDR3nt	abundance	v_gene	j_gene	len	d_gene
CAISESRGVGNQPQHF	TGTGCCATCAGTGAGTCCCGCGGGGTAGGAAATCAGCCCCAGCATTTT	many	TRBV10-3	TRBJ1-5	16	-
CASSRRRELFF	TGTGCCAGCAGCCGCCGGAGGGAGCTGTTTTTT	few	TRBV3-1	TRBJ2-2	11	-
CASSYRRQLEQYF	TGTGCCAGCAGTTACAGGAGACAGCTCGAGCAGTACTTC	-	TRBV6-2/TRBV6-3	TRBJ2-7	13	-
CASRDESSSYEQYF	TGTGCCAGCAGAGACGAATCTAGCTCCTACGAGCAGTACTTC	-	TRBV27	TRBJ2-7	14	-
CSARIGGNEQFF	TGCAGTGCTAGGATAGGGGGGAATGAGCAGTTCTTC	few	TRBV20-1	TRBJ2-1	12	-
CASTDLGRGSSGANVLTF	TGTGCCAGCACCGACTTGGGCAGGGGGAGCTCTGGGGCCAACGTCCTGACTTTC	few	TRBV6-1	TRBJ2-6	18	TRBD1
CASSQGGASEQYF	TGTGCCAGCAGCCAAGGAGGGGCTTCCGAGCAGTACTTC	-	TRBV4-2	TRBJ2-7	13	-
CATSRDLNTGELFF	TGTGCCACCAGCAGGGACCTTAACACCGGGGAGCTGTTTTTT	few	TRBV15	TRBJ2-2	14	-
CASSTHRGGNSPLHF	TGTGCCAGCAGCACCCACAGGGGAGGTAATTCACCCCTCCACTTT	-	TRBV7-8	TRBJ1-6	15	TRBD1
CSARKGGRGNIQYF	TGCAGTGCTAGAAAGGGGGGCCGGGGAAACATTCAGTACTTC	many	TRBV20-1	TRBJ2-4	14	-
CASSYSVTLTAGANVLTF	TGTGCCAGCAGTTACTCGGTGACCCTTACGGCTGGGGCCAACGTCCTGACTTTC	-	TRBV6-5	TRBJ2-6	18	-
CASSSGTGLSYTF	TGTGCCAGCAGTTCTGGGACAGGACTTAGCTACACCTTC	many	TRBV12-3/TRBV12-4	TRBJ1-2	13	TRBD1
CASSLSSTNQPQHF	TGTGCCAGCAGTTTATCGAGCACCAATCAGCCCCAGCATTTT	once	TRBV28	TRBJ1-5	14	-
CAIKRAVYGYTF	TGTGCCATCAAGCGAGCAGTTTATGGCTACACCTTC	-	TRBV10-3	TRBJ1-2	12	-
CASSQSPATGSYEQYF	TGCGCCAGCAGCCAAAGTCCAGCCACAGGGTCCTACGAGCAGTACTTC	many	TRBV4-1	TRBJ2-7	16	-
CSARAGGLYNEQFF	TGCAGTGCTCGAGCAGGGGGCCTTTACAATGAGCAGTTCTTC	few	TRBV20-1	TRBJ2-1	14	TRBD1
CSARQGDGYTF	TGCAGTGCTCGACAGGGAGATGGCTACACCTTC	-	TRBV20-1	TRBJ1-2	11	TRBD1
CSARRPGTGTYEQYF	TGCAGTGCTAGGAGACCCGGGACAGGGACTTACGAGCAGTACTTC	few	TRBV20-1	TRBJ2-7	15	TRBD1
CASSFQPIPTDSYGYTF	TGTGCCAGCAGTTTCCAACCTATACCGACAGATAGCTATGGCTACACCTTC	-	TRBV27	TRBJ1-2	17	-
CASSSSTGTYNSPLHF	TGTGCCAGCAGTTCATCGACAGGGACCTATAATTCACCCCTCCACTTT	few	TRBV12-3/TRBV12-4	TRBJ1-6	16	TRBD1
CASSQGPNQETQYF	TGTGCCAGCAGCCAGGGACCGAACCAAGAGACCCAGTACTTC	-	TRBV7-7	TRBJ2-5	14	-
CASSPGGRSQPQHF	TGCGCCAGCAGCCCAGGGGGCCGGAGTCAGCCCCAGCATTTT	-	TRBV5-1	TRBJ1-5	14	TRBD1
CSARAKRTSGTLSSYEQYF	TGCAGTGCTAGAGCTAAACGAACTAGCGGGACATTGAGCTCCTACGAGCAGTACTTC	-	TRBV20-1	TRBJ2-7	19	TRBD2
CASSYSNGVGAFF	TGTGCCAGCAGTTACTCGAATGGAGTGGGAGCTTTCTTT	-	TRBV6-2/TRBV6-3	TRBJ1-1	13	-